The 26 T cell receptor beta chains listed next were all sequenced from one sample in a study of blood T cell repertoires in COVID-19. Repertoires were generated with immunoSEQ multiplex PCR, while TCRdb's copy carries only in-frame clones and drops some. This sample has 300,000 to 450,000 clones, with approximately 86% found just once. Source material: peripheral blood. Receptor source: a human donor in a cohort sampled during active COVID-19.

The chain has TRBV7-2 and TRBJ2-3, with 12 bases matching TRBD2. The germline V gene encodes CDR1 SGHTA and CDR2 FQGNSA. The junction had 8 bases not matched to a gene; V was cut back by 5 bases and J by 5 bases. The length of the CDR3 is 16 residues. The CDR3: CASSPTSGSGVDTQYF. The CDR3 DNA sequence: TGTGCCAGCAGCCCGACTAGCGGGAGCGGGGTAGATACGCAGTATTTT.

The sample holds a few counts of this clone. The J gene is TRBJ1-5, the V gene TRBV5-1, with unresolved D. Germline V CDR1 and CDR2: SGHRS, YFSETQ. Trimming took off 5 bases at V and 3 bases at J, with 15 bases between the two ends. The CDR3 totals 15 residues. The CDR3 nucleotides are TGCGCCAGCAGACGAGTACAGCCCTTCAATCAGCCCCAGCATTTT. It yields the protein CASRRVQPFNQPQHF.

This clone was observed once. This chain connects TRBV6-5 to TRBJ2-1; maybe TRBD1 (5 bases). Per the germline V gene, CDR1 is MNHEY and CDR2 is SVGAGI. The CDR3 covers 13 residues. Trimming took off 6 bases at V and 6 bases at J, with 12 bases between the two ends. The CDR3: CASRFTGINEQFF. The CDR3 coding sequence is TGTGCCAGCAGATTTACAGGCATCAATGAGCAGTTCTTC.

The CDR3 here is CASSIGRTEAFF. DNA of the CDR3: TGTGCCAGCAGCATTGGGCGTACTGAAGCTTTCTTT. V usage is TRBV5-6 and J usage is TRBJ1-1; D remains ambiguous. Germline V lookup: CDR1 SGHDT, CDR2 YYEEEE. The length of the CDR3 is 12 residues. Deletions cut 4 bases from V and 5 bases from J, with 9 bases between.

The chain recombines TRBV3-1 (or the pseudogene TRBV3-2) with TRBJ2-5; D gene uncertain. The CDR3 is made up of 12 amino acids. V lost 4 bases and J 5 bases, leaving 8 bases between the germline ends. Looked up from germline, CDR1 is LGHDT and CDR2 is YNNKEL (reference sequence). The CDR3 sequence is CASSPYSETQYF. CDR3 coding DNA: TGTGCCAGCAGCCCCTACTCGGAGACCCAGTACTTC.

The rearrangement uses TRBV7-6 and TRBJ2-3, with 7 positions matching TRBD2. Germline V gives CDR1 SGHVS, CDR2 FNYEAQ. The V and J ends lost 1 base and 3 bases, in that order; junction bases with no gene match: 7. This CDR3 contains 16 residues. The CDR3 spells CASSLDGGGWTDTQYF. The CDR3 DNA sequence: TGTGCCAGCAGCTTAGACGGCGGGGGATGGACAGATACGCAGTATTTT. Full variable domain (remainder filled in from reference TRBV7-6 and TRBJ2-3): GAGVSQSPRYKVTKRGQDVALRCDPISGHVSLYWYRQALGQGPEFLTYFNYEAQQDKSGLPNDRFSAERPEGSISTLTIQRTEQRDSAMYRCASSLDGGGWTDTQYFGPGTRLTVL.

This clone is a singleton in its sample. The chain has TRBV5-4 and TRBJ2-3, with 8 bases that match TRBD2. The V gene end was trimmed by 7 bases and the J gene end by 6 bases; junction bases not matched to a gene: 13. The V gene's germline CDR1 is SGHNT and CDR2 YYREEE (reference sequence). The CDR3 sequence is 15 residues long. Here the CDR3 reads CASAQGLGGGDTQYF. The CDR3 bases are TGTGCCAGCGCCCAGGGACTAGGGGGTGGTGATACGCAGTATTTT.

The chain carries TRBV4-1 and TRBJ1-2; 7 bases are a match to TRBD1. The CDR3 runs to 15 residues. Germline V CDR1 and CDR2: MGHRA, YSYEKL. The trim removed 2 bases at V and 8 bases at J, leaving 11 bases unmatched. CDR3 residues: CASSQPLRQGPGYTF. In nucleotides, the CDR3 is TGCGCCAGCAGCCAACCGCTTCGACAGGGCCCCGGCTACACCTTC.

Here the CDR3 DNA reads TGTGCCAGCAGCGTAGCAAGCCGCACCGGGGAGCTGTTTTTT. Translated: CASSVASRTGELFF. The chain couples TRBV9 to TRBJ2-2; no reliable D call. CDR1 and CDR2 (germline): SGDLS, YYNGEE. Deletions cut 0 bases from V and 4 bases from J, with 7 bases between. The length of the CDR3 is 14 residues.

This clone was counted a few times. This chain uses TRBV5-4 with TRBJ1-1; 8 nucleotides align to TRBD1. This CDR3 region has 16 residues. CDR1 is SGHNT, CDR2 YYREEE, per germline (reference sequence). V gave up 2 bases and J gave up 6 bases; unmatched junction bases: 12. The CDR3 reads CASSLSGGEFFPEAFF. DNA of the CDR3: TGTGCCAGCAGCTTATCAGGGGGCGAGTTTTTTCCTGAAGCTTTCTTT.

This clone was seen only a few times. The V gene is TRBV28, the J gene TRBJ1-5; 10 nucleotides agree with TRBD1. V trimming: 4 bases; J trimming: 4 bases; junction bases outside the gene matches: 10. Germline CDR1 MDHEN, CDR2 SYDVKM. The CDR3 is 17 residues long. This chain's CDR3 is CASSSTRGGQGNQPQHF. The CDR3 bases are TGTGCCAGCAGTTCGACCCGGGGGGGACAGGGGAATCAGCCCCAGCATTTT.

The chain employs TRBV12-5 and TRBJ2-7, with D perhaps matching TRBD1 (5 bases). The CDR3 consists of 16 residues. V shed 0 bases and J shed 3 bases, with 15 bases lying between them. The V gene's germline CDR1 is LGHNT and CDR2 FRNRAP. CDR3 sequence reads: CASGLVPMTDLYEQYF. The DNA for the CDR3 is TGTGCTAGTGGTTTGGTACCCATGACAGATCTCTACGAGCAGTACTTC.

The chain is built from TRBV6-5 and TRBJ1-6, with 10 positions matching TRBD1. Germline loops: CDR1 MNHEY, CDR2 SVGAGI. The CDR3 is 14 amino acids. The V and J ends lost 6 bases and 10 bases, in that order; junction bases with no gene match: 6. CDR3 region: CASRGDRGRSPLHF. The CDR3 DNA reads as TGTGCCAGCAGAGGGGACAGGGGTCGGTCACCCCTCCACTTT.

This clone was counted once. The chain uses TRBV7-2 and TRBJ1-2, with D possibly being TRBD1 (5 bases). Per germline, CDR1 SGHTA and CDR2 FQGNSA. Trimming took 1 base from V and 6 from J, leaving 9 bases between them. The CDR3 totals 13 residues. CDR3 DNA: TGTGCCAGCAGCTTAGGCCGGGGGGATGGCTACACCTTC. Translating it yields CASSLGRGDGYTF.

This clone was picked up many times. The CDR3, as DNA: TGTGCCAGCAGTGACCAGGGGGCCACCTTGTATGGCTACACCTTC. Protein: CASSDQGATLYGYTF. The chain has TRBV6-1 and TRBJ1-2; 8 nucleotides agree with TRBD1. The CDR3 extends over 15 amino acids. V shed 3 bases, J shed 5 bases, and the junction held 8 bases outside the gene matches. Per the germline V gene, CDR1 is MNHNS and CDR2 is SASEGT.

This sequence joins TRBV5-1 and TRBJ1-6; no reliable D call. Germline lookup yields CDR1 SGHRS and CDR2 YFSETQ. The CDR3 consists of 14 residues. Trimming removed 3 bases from V and 14 bases from J, with 18 bases in between. CDR3 nucleotide sequence: TGCGCCAGCAGCTCACCCGGGCTAGCCCCAGCCCTCCACTTT. Amino acid sequence: CASSSPGLAPALHF.

V gene TRBV30 combines with J gene TRBJ2-5; 7 bases fit TRBD1. The CDR3 runs to 15 residues. Germline CDR1 reads GTSNPN; CDR2 reads SVGIG (reference sequence). With V trimmed by 1 base and J by 7 bases, 12 bases remained unmatched. CDR3 protein: CAWSAGTESLGTQYF. The CDR3 DNA reads TGTGCCTGGAGTGCAGGGACAGAGAGCTTGGGGACCCAGTACTTC.

V usage is TRBV28 and J usage is TRBJ2-5; D gene uncertain. Germline lookup yields CDR1 MDHEN and CDR2 SYDVKM. V shed 8 bases and J shed 1 base, with 11 bases lying between them. The CDR3 spans 13 residues. The chain's CDR3 is CASAETVQETQYF. CDR3 in DNA: TGTGCCAGCGCGGAAACGGTCCAAGAGACCCAGTACTTC.

The rearrangement uses TRBV7-8 and TRBJ2-7; 11 positions match TRBD2. This CDR3 is built from 14 residues. CDR1 SGHVS and CDR2 FQNEAQ come from the germline V gene. V lost 5 bases, J lost 2 bases, and 2 bases stayed unmatched. The CDR3 protein is CASSPGLAAYEQYF. The CDR3 nucleotides are TGTGCCAGCAGCCCGGGACTAGCGGCCTACGAGCAGTACTTC.

The J gene is TRBJ2-1, the V gene TRBV20-1; D uncertain. The CDR3 loop spans 11 amino acids. Germline V gene sequence: CDR1 DFQATT, CDR2 SNEGSKA (reference sequence). The ends were cut back, 0 bases at V and 10 bases at J, with 7 bases in the middle. CDR3 protein: CSARDVEEQFF. The CDR3 DNA is TGCAGTGCTAGAGATGTCGAGGAGCAGTTCTTC.

The CDR3 DNA reads as TGCGCCAGCAGCTTGGGACAATCTGGCTACACCTTC. Translating gives CASSLGQSGYTF. The rearrangement links TRBV5-1 to TRBJ1-2; D remains unclear. Trimming cost V 0 bases and J 7 bases, with 7 bases left between them. There are 12 residues in the CDR3. The germline V gene encodes CDR1 SGHRS and CDR2 YFSETQ. Full variable domain (remainder filled in from reference TRBV5-1 and TRBJ1-2): KAGVTQTPRYLIKTRGQQVTLSCSPISGHRSVSWYQQTPGQGLQFLFEYFSETQRNKGNFPGRFSGRQFSNSRSEMNVSTLELGDSALYLCASSLGQSGYTFGSGTRLTVV.

For the CDR3, the DNA is TGTGCCAGCAGCCCCTTGCGACAATTTTACGAGCAGTACTTC. It encodes CASSPLRQFYEQYF. The V gene is TRBV5-6, the J gene TRBJ2-7, with D unresolved. The CDR3 runs to 14 residues. Germline lookup yields CDR1 SGHDT and CDR2 YYEEEE. V was shortened by 4 bases and J by 4 bases, with 15 bases between the two germline ends.

This clone was seen only once. V is TRBV12-3 or TRBV12-4 and J is TRBJ2-7; D is ambiguous. The CDR3 extends over 12 amino acids. The V end lost 2 bases, the J end lost 6 bases, and 8 bases lay between the germline ends. In DNA form, the CDR3 reads TGTGCCAGCAGTTTACCTGGCGGCGAGCAGTACTTC. Amino acids: CASSLPGGEQYF.

The chain has TRBV6-5 and TRBJ2-7; TRBD2 might be the D (5 bases). Germline V CDR1 and CDR2: MNHEY, SVGAGI. Trimming stripped 0 bases from V and 2 bases from J, with 14 bases between. The CDR3 runs to 16 residues. CDR3 loop: CASSYSRAEITYEQYF. In DNA form, the CDR3 reads TGTGCCAGCAGTTACTCTAGAGCGGAGATAACCTACGAGCAGTACTTC.

CDR3 DNA: TGTGCCAGCAGCTTACCCGAACAGGGGGGATTACAAGAGACCCAGTACTTC. It translates to CASSLPEQGGLQETQYF. V and J are TRBV7-9 and TRBJ2-5; 8 bases map to TRBD1. Germline CDR1 reads SEHNR; CDR2 reads FQNEAQ (reference sequence). Unmatched junction bases numbered 10, after V lost 2 bases and J lost 2 bases. This CDR3 region has 17 residues.

J is TRBJ2-3 and V is TRBV3-1 (or the pseudogene TRBV3-2), with TRBD2 matching 10 bases. CDR1 and CDR2 (germline): LGHDT, YNNKEL (reference sequence). The CDR3 loop spans 20 amino acids. V shed 2 bases and J 7 bases; nucleotides not matched to a gene: 21. The CDR3 bases are TGTGCCAGCAGCCAACTTACCCTTCTAGCGGGGGAAAACGGGAAGCATACGCAGTATTTT. It translates to CASSQLTLLAGENGKHTQYF.